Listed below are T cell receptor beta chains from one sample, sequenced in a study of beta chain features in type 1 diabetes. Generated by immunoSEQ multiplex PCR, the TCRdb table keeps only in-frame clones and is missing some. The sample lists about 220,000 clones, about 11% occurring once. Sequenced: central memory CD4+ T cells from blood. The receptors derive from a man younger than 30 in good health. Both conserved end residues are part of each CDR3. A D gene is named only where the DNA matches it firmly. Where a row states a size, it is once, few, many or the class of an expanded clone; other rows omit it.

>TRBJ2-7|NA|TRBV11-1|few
TGTGCCAGCAGCTTCGGTCGAAACTACGAGCAGTACTTC
CASSFGRNYEQYF
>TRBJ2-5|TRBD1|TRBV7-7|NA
TGTGCTAGCAGCCCTACAGGGGCGGGAGAGACCCAGTACTTC
CASSPTGAGETQYF
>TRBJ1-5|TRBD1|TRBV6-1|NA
TGTGCCAGCAGCCGGACAGGCTTGAATCAGCCCCAGCATTTT
CASSRTGLNQPQHF
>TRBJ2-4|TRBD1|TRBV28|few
TGTGCCAGCAGTGTCCTGGGACAGGGAAAAAACATTCAGTACTTC
CASSVLGQGKNIQYF
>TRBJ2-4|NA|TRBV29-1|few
TGCAGCGTTGAAGCCCAGGACATTCAGTACTTC
CSVEAQDIQYF
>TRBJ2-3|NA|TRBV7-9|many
TGTGCCAGCAGCGCTAGACTACACAGCACAGATACGCAGTATTTT
CASSARLHSTDTQYF
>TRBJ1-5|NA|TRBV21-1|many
TGTGCCAGCAGCTTCCGGGCAAACAGCAATCAGCCCCAGCATTTT
CASSFRANSNQPQHF
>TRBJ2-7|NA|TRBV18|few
TGTGCCAGCTCACCAGTTGGAGATTCCCACGAGCAGTACTTC
CASSPVGDSHEQYF
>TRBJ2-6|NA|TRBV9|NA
TGTGCCAGCAGCGTAGCAGAAGGTTTAGGCTCTGGGGCCAACGTCCTGACTTTC
CASSVAEGLGSGANVLTF
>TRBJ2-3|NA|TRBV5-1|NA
TGCGCCAGCAGCTTGGAATTCGGGAATACGCAGTATTTT
CASSLEFGNTQYF
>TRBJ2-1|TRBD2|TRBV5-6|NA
TGTGCCAGCAGCTTTAAACTAGCGGGAGCCGATGAGCAGTTCTTC
CASSFKLAGADEQFF
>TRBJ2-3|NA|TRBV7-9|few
TGTGCCAGCAGCTTAGGGTTGTCGGCCGACGCTACTAGCACAGATACGCAGTATTTT
CASSLGLSADATSTDTQYF
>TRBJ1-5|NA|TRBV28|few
TGTGCCAGCAGATCAGGACAGCACAATCAGCCCCAGCATTTT
CASRSGQHNQPQHF
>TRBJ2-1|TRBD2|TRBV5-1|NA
TGCGCCAGCAGCGCCGGACTAGCGGGCTCCTACAATGAGCAGTTCTTC
CASSAGLAGSYNEQFF
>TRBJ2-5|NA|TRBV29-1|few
TGCAGCGTTGATGGTCAGAGGGACTCCGCGACGGCCCAGTACTTC
CSVDGQRDSATAQYF
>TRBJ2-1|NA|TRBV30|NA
TGTGCCTGGAGCACAGGCGTATACGATGAGCAGTTCTTC
CAWSTGVYDEQFF
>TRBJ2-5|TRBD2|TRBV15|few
TGTGCCACCAGCAGAGATTACCAAGCGGGAGGGAAAAAGACCCAGTACTTC
CATSRDYQAGGKKTQYF
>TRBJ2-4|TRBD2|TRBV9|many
TGTGCCAGCAGCGATGGGGAGGGGAACATTCAGTACTTC
CASSDGEGNIQYF
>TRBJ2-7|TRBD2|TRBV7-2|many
TGTGCCAGCAGCCTAGCGGGCGCGGGAGCCATCTACGAGCAGTACTTC
CASSLAGAGAIYEQYF
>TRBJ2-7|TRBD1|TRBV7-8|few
TGTGCCAGCAGCGGAAGAAAGGGGGCCATGTCCTACGAGCAGTACTTC
CASSGRKGAMSYEQYF
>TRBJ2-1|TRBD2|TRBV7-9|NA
TGTGCCAGCAGCTTGACTAGCGGGGAGGCGAATGAGCAGTTCTTC
CASSLTSGEANEQFF
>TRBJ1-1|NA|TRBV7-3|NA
TGTGCCAGCAGCTTGGGCCCTGAACGGGGTGGAAGAGGCACTGAAGCTTTCTTT
CASSLGPERGGRGTEAFF
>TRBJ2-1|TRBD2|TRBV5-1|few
TGCGCCAGCAGCTTCGGACTAGCGGGAGATGATCAGTTCTTC
CASSFGLAGDDQFF
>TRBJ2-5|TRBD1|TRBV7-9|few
TGTGCCAGCAGGAGGGACAGGGAAGAGACCCAGTACTTC
CASRRDREETQYF
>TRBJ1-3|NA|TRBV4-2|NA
TGTGCCAGCAGCCAAGGCGAAGCAGGACTCTTCTCTGGAAACACCATATATTTT
CASSQGEAGLFSGNTIYF
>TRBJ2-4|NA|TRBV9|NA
TGTGCCAGCAGCCCCCAGGCTAAAAACATTCAGTACTTC
CASSPQAKNIQYF
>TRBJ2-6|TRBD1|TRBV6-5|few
TGTGCCAGCAGTTACTCGAAGGGGGCGGGGGCCAACGTCCTGACTTTC
CASSYSKGAGANVLTF
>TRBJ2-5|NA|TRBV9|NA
TGTGCCAGCAGCGTAGGGGCAGTCGGGGCACAAGAGACCCAGTACTTC
CASSVGAVGAQETQYF
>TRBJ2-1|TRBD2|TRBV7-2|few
TGTGCCAGCAGCTTAAGGCGGCGGGAGGGTAATGAGCAGTTCTTC
CASSLRRREGNEQFF
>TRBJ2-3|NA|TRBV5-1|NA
TGCGCCAGCAGCATCCGACTAGACGAGGATACGCAGTATTTT
CASSIRLDEDTQYF
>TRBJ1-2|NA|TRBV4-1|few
TGCGCCAGCAGCCAAGTCCCAGTGGGTGGCTACACCTTC
CASSQVPVGGYTF
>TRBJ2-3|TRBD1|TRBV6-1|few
TGTGCCAGCAGTGTCAGGACAGGACTCGCGGATACGCAGTATTTT
CASSVRTGLADTQYF
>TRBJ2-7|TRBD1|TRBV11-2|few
TGTGCCAGCAGCTGGGACAGGACAGGAATGGAGCAGTACTTC
CASSWDRTGMEQYF
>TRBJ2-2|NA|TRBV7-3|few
TGTGCCAGCAGCCCAAAGGTCACCGGGGAGCTGTTTTTT
CASSPKVTGELFF
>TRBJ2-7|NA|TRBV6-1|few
TGTGCCAGCAGTGAAGATGGGTACGAGCAGTACTTC
CASSEDGYEQYF
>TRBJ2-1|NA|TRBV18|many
TGTGCCAGCTCACTTGTCAGCAATGAGCAGTTCTTC
CASSLVSNEQFF
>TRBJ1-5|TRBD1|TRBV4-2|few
TGTGCCAGCAGCACGAGTCCCCTAGACCAGGGGGATCGGCCCCAGCATTTT
CASSTSPLDQGDRPQHF
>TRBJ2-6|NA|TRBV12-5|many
TGTGCTAGTGCCCCCGGCTCTGGGGCCAACGTCCTGACTTTC
CASAPGSGANVLTF
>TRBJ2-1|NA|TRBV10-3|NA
TGTGCCATCAGTGGGAGCGGTAACAATGAGCAGTTCTTC
CAISGSGNNEQFF
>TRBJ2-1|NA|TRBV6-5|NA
TGTGCCAGCAAGTTTGGCCCCACGGGGAATGAGCAGTTCTTC
CASKFGPTGNEQFF
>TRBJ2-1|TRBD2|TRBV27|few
TGTGCCAGCAGTCCTCTAGCGGGACTCTACAATGAGCAGTTCTTC
CASSPLAGLYNEQFF
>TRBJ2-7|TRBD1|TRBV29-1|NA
TGCAGCGTTGCCCCATTTGGGACAGGGTTCGAGCAGTACTTC
CSVAPFGTGFEQYF
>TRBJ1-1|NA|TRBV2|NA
TGTGCCAGCACCCCTTTGGTCGAAGCTTTCTTT
CASTPLVEAFF
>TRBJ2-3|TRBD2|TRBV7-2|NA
TGTGCCAGCAGCGGGGGGACTAGCGGGATTAGGGATACGCAGTATTTT
CASSGGTSGIRDTQYF
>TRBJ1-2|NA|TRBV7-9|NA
TGTGCCAGCAGCTTGGGGCAGGGTAGCGGCTACACCTTC
CASSLGQGSGYTF
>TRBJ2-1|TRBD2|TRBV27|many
TGTGCCAGCAGACCTAGCGGGAGGGGCGGCAATGAGCAGTTCTTC
CASRPSGRGGNEQFF
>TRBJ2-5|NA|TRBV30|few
TGTGCCGGGAGTGTGGGGGGACTCGGGGAGACCCAGTACTTC
CAGSVGGLGETQYF
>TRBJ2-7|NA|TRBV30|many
TGTGCCTGGAGTTGGGGCAGGGGTTCCTACGAGCAGTACTTC
CAWSWGRGSYEQYF